This entry lists 32 T cell receptor beta chains sequenced from one sample in a study of blood T cells in healthy people across ages. A second PCR of 7 to 11 cycles used a sample-barcoded 5' primer and a J-beta primer mix. TCRdb passed the 5' RACE reads through MiXCR, listing each CDR3 protein once. The sample holds approximately 880,000 distinct CDR3 sequences, under 50% seen once. Specimen: blood. The receptors originated from a man aged 25-45 years in good health.

J is TRBJ1-2 and V is TRBV7-2; perhaps TRBD1 as D (5 bases). This CDR3 comprises 15 residues. V gave up 6 bases and J gave up 3 bases, with 17 bases separating them. CDR1 is SGHTA, CDR2 FQGNSA, per germline. The DNA for the CDR3 is TGTGCCAGCAGACCCGCGGGCAGGGCACACTATGGCTACACCTTC. It translates to CASRPAGRAHYGYTF.

The chain carries TRBV28 and TRBJ2-3; D is perhaps TRBD2 (6 bases). Germline V gene lookup returns CDR1 MDHEN and CDR2 SYDVKM. This CDR3 spans 16 amino acids. The V gene lost 8 bases and the J gene lost 1 base, with 19 bases spanning the gap. CDR3 region: CASVGERVLGTDTQYF. CDR3 in DNA: TGTGCCAGCGTTGGGGAGCGGGTCTTGGGCACAGATACGCAGTATTTT. The entire variable domain, with the rest obtained from reference TRBV28 and TRBJ2-3, is as follows: DVKVTQSSRYLVKRTGEKVFLECVQDMDHENMFWYRQDPGLGLRLIYFSYDVKMKEKGDIPEGYSVSREKKERFSLILESASTNQTSMYLCASVGERVLGTDTQYFGPGTRLTVL.

The sample holds a few counts of this clonotype. The chain joins TRBV7-2 to TRBJ2-7; tentatively, D is TRBD1 (5 bases). The germline V gene encodes CDR1 SGHTA and CDR2 FQGNSA. Trimming pared 1 base from V and 0 bases from J, leaving 13 bases between. This CDR3 has 16 residues. The CDR3 sequence: CASSLVQGSSSYEQYF. The CDR3 DNA reads as TGTGCCAGCAGCTTAGTTCAGGGCTCGAGCTCCTACGAGCAGTACTTC.

The chain links TRBV30 to TRBJ2-2, with 11 positions matching TRBD1. CDR1 and CDR2 (germline): GTSNPN, SVGIG (reference sequence). The CDR3 runs 16 residues. The V gene end was trimmed by 3 bases and the J gene end by 4 bases; junction bases not matched to a gene: 7. CDR3 in amino acids: CAWSSRTGGRTGELFF. The CDR3 DNA reads as TGTGCCTGGAGCTCCCGGACAGGGGGCCGCACCGGGGAGCTGTTTTTT. Looking up the rest from reference TRBV30 and TRBJ2-2 gives the full variable domain: SQTIHQWPATLVQPVGSPLSLECTVEGTSNPNLYWYRQAAGRGLQLLFYSVGIGQISSEVPQNLSASRPQDRQFILSSKKLLLSDSGFYLCAWSSRTGGRTGELFFGEGSRLTVL.

The table lists this clonotype with a few counts. V usage is TRBV4-1 and J usage is TRBJ2-7; the match to TRBD1 covers 10 bases. There are 15 residues in the CDR3. V lost 3 bases, J lost 2 bases, and 4 bases stayed unmatched. Germline CDR1 is MGHRA and CDR2 is YSYEKL. The CDR3 loop reads CASSQRDRGAYEQYF. Written as DNA, the CDR3 is TGCGCCAGCAGCCAGAGGGACAGGGGAGCCTACGAGCAGTACTTC.

The V gene is TRBV7-9, the J gene TRBJ1-1; 8 nucleotides align to TRBD1. The V and J ends lost 6 bases and 1 base, in that order; junction bases with no gene match: 7. There are 15 residues in the CDR3. From germline, CDR1 is SEHNR and CDR2 FQNEAQ (reference sequence). Here the CDR3 DNA reads TGTGCCAGCAGGCACAGGGGGTTCTCGAACACTGAAGCTTTCTTT. This sequence encodes CASRHRGFSNTEAFF. The complete variable domain, with remaining parts taken from reference TRBV7-9 and TRBJ1-1, reads DTGVSQNPRHKITKRGQNVTFRCDPISEHNRLYWYRQTLGQGPEFLTYFQNEAQLEKSRLLSDRFSAERPKGSFSTLEIQRTEQGDSAMYLCASRHRGFSNTEAFFGQGTRLTVV.

This chain links TRBV18 with TRBJ2-1, with no clear D. V was clipped by 5 bases and J by 12 bases, with 23 bases between them. The CDR3 runs 15 residues. Germline CDR1 is KGHSH and CDR2 is LQKENI. The CDR3 region is CASSSKGLGMIAQFF. The CDR3 DNA reads as TGTGCCAGCTCATCCAAGGGCTTAGGAATGATCGCGCAGTTCTTC. The variable domain in full, completed from reference TRBV18 and TRBJ2-1, reads NAGVMQNPRHLVRRRGQEARLRCSPMKGHSHVYWYRQLPEEGLKFMVYLQKENIIDESGMPKERFSAEFPKEGPSILRIQQVVRGDSAAYFCASSSKGLGMIAQFFGPGTRLTVL.

This clonotype has a single count. The V call is TRBV28, the J call TRBJ1-1, with D tentatively TRBD1 (6 bases). The germline V gene encodes CDR1 MDHEN and CDR2 SYDVKM. V was trimmed by 4 bases and J by 4 bases, leaving 16 bases between them. The CDR3 runs to 15 residues. This chain's CDR3 is CASSSWTVMSTEAFF. CDR3 coding DNA: TGTGCCAGCAGTTCTTGGACAGTCATGAGCACTGAAGCTTTCTTT.

The genes are TRBV6-5 and TRBJ1-1; a possible D gene is TRBD1 (6 bases). The V end was cut by 1 base, the J end by 1 base, with 19 bases between. Germline values: CDR1 MNHEY, CDR2 SVGAGI. This CDR3 region has 18 residues. In nucleotides, the CDR3 is TGTGCCAGCAGTTACTATGCAGGGACAAGGCCTCCGAACACTGAAGCTTTCTTT. Protein sequence: CASSYYAGTRPPNTEAFF.

This clonotype appeared many times. The CDR3 DNA follows: TGCAGCGTTGTTGGGAGCCGTAGCTACGAGCAGTACTTC. Encoded protein: CSVVGSRSYEQYF. The V gene is TRBV29-1, the J gene TRBJ2-7; perhaps TRBD2 as D (5 bases). The CDR3 consists of 13 residues. V was clipped by 4 bases and J by 3 bases, with 13 bases between them. The germline CDR1 and CDR2 sequences are SQVTM and ANQGSEA.

There are a few counts of this clonotype. The chain uses TRBV10-3 and TRBJ2-1; 8 nucleotides line up with TRBD2. The CDR3 length is 14 residues. V was pared by 5 bases and J by 5 bases, with 5 bases of the junction left unmatched. CDR1 and CDR2 (germline): ENHRY, SYGVKD. The CDR3 sequence: CAISSGGPDNEQFF. In DNA form, the CDR3 reads TGTGCCATCAGTAGCGGGGGTCCTGACAATGAGCAGTTCTTC.

This chain connects TRBV7-2 to TRBJ2-7; 7 positions match TRBD2. The V gene's germline CDR1 is SGHTA and CDR2 FQGNSA. There are 16 residues in the CDR3. With 4 bases clipped from V and 3 bases from J, the junction kept 12 bases outside the gene matches. CDR3 region: CASSSQFLTSLYEQYF. DNA for the CDR3: TGTGCCAGCAGCTCTCAATTCCTGACTAGCCTCTACGAGCAGTACTTC. Full variable domain (outside the CDR3, taken from reference TRBV7-2 and TRBJ2-7): GAGVSQSPSNKVTEKGKDVELRCDPISGHTALYWYRQSLGQGLEFLIYFQGNSAPDKSGLPSDRFSAERTGGSVSTLTIQRTQQEDSAVYLCASSSQFLTSLYEQYFGPGTRLTVT.

This clonotype is a singleton in its sample. The chain employs TRBV20-1 and TRBJ1-1; tentatively, D is TRBD1 (5 bases). This CDR3 has 15 amino acids. Trimming cost V 0 bases and J 4 bases, with 15 bases left between them. From germline, CDR1 is DFQATT and CDR2 SNEGSKA (reference sequence). Here the CDR3 DNA reads TGCAGTGCTAGAGATGGGGGGGTAGGCAGCACTGAAGCTTTCTTT. Protein sequence: CSARDGGVGSTEAFF.

The rearrangement links TRBV4-3 to TRBJ2-3, with 9 positions matching TRBD2. Trimming at V came to 4 bases and at J to 2 bases, leaving 4 bases not matched to a gene. The CDR3 loop spans 15 amino acids. Germline V lookup: CDR1 LGHNA, CDR2 YSLEER. This CDR3 reads CASSRQRGVTDTQYF. The CDR3 DNA follows: TGCGCCAGCAGCCGGCAGCGGGGGGTCACAGATACGCAGTATTTT.

This clonotype was seen a handful of times. The chain links TRBV3-1 to TRBJ2-7; D is unclear. The ends were cut back, 3 bases at V and 6 bases at J, with 6 bases in the middle. The CDR3 loop spans 11 amino acids. CDR1 and CDR2 (germline): LGHDT, YNNKEL (reference sequence). The CDR3 nucleotides are TGTGCCAGCAGCCACGGGCGCGAGCAGTACTTC. Protein: CASSHGREQYF.

This clonotype was seen a few times. The chain recombines TRBV27 with TRBJ1-2, with TRBD1 matching 8 bases. The CDR3 runs to 13 residues. Germline CDR1 reads MNHEY; CDR2 reads SMNVEV (reference sequence). V lost 6 bases to trimming and J lost 8 bases; unmatched junction nucleotides: 8. The CDR3 sequence is CASRVTGGDGYTF. The CDR3 region has the DNA TGTGCCAGCAGGGTCACAGGGGGTGACGGCTACACCTTC.

V and J are TRBV13 and TRBJ1-4; D perhaps matches TRBD1 (5 bases). Trimming took 1 base from V and 7 from J, leaving 13 bases between them. The CDR3 has 15 amino acids. Looked up from germline, CDR1 is PRHDT and CDR2 is FYEKMQ (reference sequence). CDR3 coding DNA: TGTGCCAGCAGCTTAGCGGTGGGGGAACGTGAAAAACTGTTTTTT. Residues: CASSLAVGEREKLFF.

This clonotype was seen only a few times. V is TRBV9 and J is TRBJ2-7; no definite D call. The ends were cut back, 0 bases at V and 0 bases at J, with 10 bases in the middle. This CDR3 is 15 amino acids long. Germline V gene data show CDR1 as SGDLS and CDR2 as YYNGEE. The CDR3 spells CASSVGKGSSYEQYF. The DNA for the CDR3 is TGTGCCAGCAGCGTAGGAAAGGGCAGCTCCTACGAGCAGTACTTC.

CDR3 in amino acids: CASSLAGLAGGLLGKPGELFF. The CDR3, as DNA: TGTGCCAGCAGTTTAGCCGGACTAGCGGGGGGGCTTTTAGGGAAACCCGGGGAGCTGTTTTTT. The chain has TRBV12-3 or TRBV12-4 and TRBJ2-2, with 15 bases lining up with TRBD2. Trimming at V came to 0 bases and at J to 6 bases, leaving 14 bases not matched to a gene. There are 21 residues in the CDR3.

The chain is built from TRBV11-2 and TRBJ1-2, with 9 bases fitting TRBD1. Per germline, CDR1 SGHAT and CDR2 FQNNGV. The CDR3 spans 15 residues. V shed 5 bases, J shed 8 bases, and the junction held 12 bases outside the gene matches. CDR3 coding DNA: TGTGCCAGCAGCCTAACCGGGACAGGGACAGGCGGCTACACCTTC. Residues: CASSLTGTGTGGYTF.

This clonotype turned up a few times. The CDR3 region has the DNA TGCGCCAGCAGCTTGTTATACGCTTCGACCCCTAGCACAGATACGCAGTATTTT. Translation gives CASSLLYASTPSTDTQYF. The chain employs TRBV5-1 and TRBJ2-3, with D unclear. The ends were cut back, 1 base at V and 0 bases at J, with 18 bases in the middle. The length of the CDR3 is 18 residues. CDR1 is SGHRS and CDR2 is YFSETQ in the germline V gene. The complete variable domain, with remaining parts taken from reference TRBV5-1 and TRBJ2-3, reads KAGVTQTPRYLIKTRGQQVTLSCSPISGHRSVSWYQQTPGQGLQFLFEYFSETQRNKGNFPGRFSGRQFSNSRSEMNVSTLELGDSALYLCASSLLYASTPSTDTQYFGPGTRLTVL.

This clonotype has just a few counts. J is TRBJ2-1 and V is TRBV9, with D maybe TRBD2 (6 bases). V was shortened by 2 bases and J by 6 bases, with 15 bases between the two germline ends. CDR3 length: 15 amino acids. The germline gives CDR1 SGDLS, CDR2 YYNGEE. The CDR3 loop is CASSVEGLGGNEQFF. In DNA, the CDR3 is TGTGCCAGCAGCGTGGAGGGGCTAGGAGGCAATGAGCAGTTCTTC. Supplemented by reference TRBV9 and TRBJ2-1, the full variable domain reads DSGVTQTPKHLITATGQRVTLRCSPRSGDLSVYWYQQSLDQGLQFLIQYYNGEERAKGNILERFSAQQFPDLHSELNLSSLELGDSALYFCASSVEGLGGNEQFFGPGTRLTVL.

V usage is TRBV11-2 and J usage is TRBJ2-7; 13 nucleotides align to TRBD2. Germline loops: CDR1 SGHAT, CDR2 FQNNGV. The length of the CDR3 is 16 residues. Germline trimming cut 7 bases from V and 7 bases from J; bases unmatched to any gene: 13. The CDR3 DNA follows: TGTGCCAGCACCGCATCACTAGCGGGGGGGCTAAATGAGCAGTACTTC. This translates into CASTASLAGGLNEQYF.

The V call is TRBV28, the J call TRBJ2-2, with D unresolved. Trimming shortened V by 6 bases and J by 2 bases, and 13 bases separated the two germline ends. The CDR3 extends over 15 amino acids. CDR1 MDHEN and CDR2 SYDVKM come from the germline V gene. DNA of the CDR3: TGTGCCAGCAGCCCCCCTGCACGAAACACCGGGGAGCTGTTTTTT. This sequence encodes CASSPPARNTGELFF. Full variable domain (rest looked up from reference TRBV28 and TRBJ2-2): DVKVTQSSRYLVKRTGEKVFLECVQDMDHENMFWYRQDPGLGLRLIYFSYDVKMKEKGDIPEGYSVSREKKERFSLILESASTNQTSMYLCASSPPARNTGELFFGEGSRLTVL.

This chain's CDR3 is CASSTQGNTGELFF. CDR3 sequence (DNA): TGTGCCAGCAGCACACAGGGGAACACCGGGGAGCTGTTTTTT. This rearrangement joins TRBV7-2 to TRBJ2-2, with a tentative D call TRBD1 (6 bases). V was clipped by 5 bases and J by 1 base, with 8 bases between them. Germline V gene data show CDR1 as SGHTA and CDR2 as FQGNSA. This CDR3 is built from 14 residues. The full variable domain, completed using reference TRBV7-2 and TRBJ2-2, is GAGVSQSPSNKVTEKGKDVELRCDPISGHTALYWYRQSLGQGLEFLIYFQGNSAPDKSGLPSDRFSAERTGGSVSTLTIQRTQQEDSAVYLCASSTQGNTGELFFGEGSRLTVL.

The rearrangement joins TRBV29-1 to TRBJ2-3, with 9 bases lining up with TRBD1. V was pared by 1 base and J by 1 base, with 6 bases of the junction left unmatched. Germline loops: CDR1 SQVTM, CDR2 ANQGSEA. The CDR3 runs 16 residues. The chain's CDR3 is CSVEAPGQGGTDTQYF. The CDR3 bases are TGCAGCGTTGAAGCTCCGGGACAGGGTGGCACAGATACGCAGTATTTT.

About this clonotype itself: A much larger clone sits a single nucleotide away, making a read error possible. The V and J genes are TRBV5-1 and TRBJ2-4; the match to TRBD2 covers 8 bases. The CDR3 extends over 16 amino acids. The V segment lost 0 bases and the J segment 7 bases; nucleotides outside the gene matches: 9. Per germline, CDR1 SGHRS and CDR2 YFSETQ. The CDR3 loop reads CASSLGASGGLNIQYF. The CDR3 DNA follows: TGCGCCAGCAGCTTGGGTGCCAGCGGGGGCCTTAACATTCAGTACTTC.

This clonotype turned up a few times. The CDR3 loop is CASSYRQGSRSHYGYTF. CDR3 DNA sequence: TGTGCCAGCAGCTATCGACAGGGAAGTAGGAGTCACTATGGCTACACCTTC. The genes are TRBV7-9 and TRBJ1-2; 7 bases fit TRBD1. Germline values: CDR1 SEHNR, CDR2 FQNEAQ (reference sequence). The CDR3 is 17 amino acids. V shed 4 bases, J shed 3 bases, and the junction held 14 bases outside the gene matches.

This clonotype has only a few counts. The chain joins TRBV20-1 to TRBJ2-1, with TRBD1 as a possible D gene (6 bases). Germline V CDR1 and CDR2: DFQATT, SNEGSKA (reference sequence). V was pared by 0 bases and J by 6 bases, with 12 bases between. CDR3 length equals 14 residues. This CDR3 reads CSARDPGQLNEQFF. The CDR3 DNA sequence: TGCAGTGCTAGAGATCCAGGACAGCTCAATGAGCAGTTCTTC.

V is TRBV29-1 and J is TRBJ2-5; possibly TRBD1 or TRBD2 for D (5 bases each). Germline V gene data show CDR1 as SQVTM and CDR2 as ANQGSEA. The CDR3 has 12 residues. Trimming stripped 4 bases from V and 9 bases from J, with 15 bases between. The CDR3 DNA sequence: TGCAGCGTTGGAGGGGTTCTGGAGGCCCAGTACTTC. This codes for CSVGGVLEAQYF.

This clonotype came up a few times. The chain combines TRBV20-1 with TRBJ2-1; D ambiguous. The CDR3 is 14 residues long. Germline V lookup: CDR1 DFQATT, CDR2 SNEGSKA (reference sequence). V gave up 3 bases and J gave up 6 bases, with 15 bases separating them. CDR3 coding DNA: TGCAGTGCTAGTCACGGCCCCGGCGGCAATGAGCAGTTCTTC. As protein: CSASHGPGGNEQFF.

V gene TRBV2 combines with J gene TRBJ2-5, with D tentatively TRBD1 (6 bases). CDR3 length: 13 residues. The germline gives CDR1 SNHLY, CDR2 FYNNEI. Trimming left V 5 bases short and J 4 bases short, with 11 bases between. DNA of the CDR3: TGTGCCAGCAGTTCGGACAGCAGAGAGACCCAGTACTTC. Translation gives CASSSDSRETQYF.